This entry is about one TCR beta chain. Its antigen remains unknown. Prepared TCR beta cDNA libraries contained unique molecular identifiers. TCRdb independently ran MiXCR on the PCR reads; one entry per CDR3 protein. The sample carries about 540,000 distinct CDR3 sequences, around 36% recorded once. This sample was taken from a study of post-analysis software for immune sequencing data. General study findings and limits: Patients showed TRBV5-6, TRBV5-1 and TRBV20-1 among roughly five TRBV segments more frequent than in controls.

Trimming shortened V by 3 bases and J by 2 bases, and 10 bases separated the two germline ends. There are 14 residues in the CDR3. Germline V CDR1 and CDR2: SGHRS, YFSETQ. This receptor was identified in a girl aged 2-17 years with multiple sclerosis. The sequenced sample consisted of blood. The chain joins TRBV5-1 to TRBJ2-3; D is possibly TRBD2 (6 bases). The CDR3, as DNA: TGCGCCAGCAGCTCGGGGGACTTCACAGATACGCAGTATTTT. Translation gives CASSSGDFTDTQYF.